This TCR beta chain appears in the sequencing data of a study of OX40 agonist ivuxolimab in advanced cancers. Study-level background: The dose-escalation group included hepatocellular carcinoma, melanoma, renal cell carcinoma and head and neck cancer. At approximately 83% male, the cohort had a mean age of approximately 60 years, ranging from roughly 20 to 90.

V was clipped by 4 bases and J by 4 bases; unmatched bases: 5. The CDR3 loop spans 15 amino acids. Per the germline V gene, CDR1 is SGHRS and CDR2 is YFSETQ. Autoimmune disease history or systemic immunosuppression excluded patients. Sequencing was performed with immunoSEQ multiplex PCR; in TCRdb, only in-frame clones are kept and a portion is missing. The sample has roughly 24,000 clones; approximately 90% are singletons. Sequenced material: CD4+ or CD8+ T cells sorted from blood, taken in a trial of the OX40 agonist ivuxolimab. The rearrangement joins TRBV5-1 to TRBJ1-5; TRBD1 aligns across 10 bases. This receptor was obtained from an adult with an advanced solid tumor such as melanoma, head and neck, liver or kidney cancer. This chain's CDR3 is CASSPGQGNNQPQHF. The CDR3 DNA follows: TGCGCCAGCAGCCCGGGACAGGGGAATAATCAGCCCCAGCATTTT.